A single sample gave rise to the 28 T cell receptor beta chains below, sequenced in a study of Graves' ophthalmopathy and Graves' hyperthyroidism. Amplification of TCR beta CDR3 regions used RNA transcripts. Second-round multiplex PCR came after first-round RT-PCR with HTBI primers. MiXCR, applied by TCRdb to the multiplex PCR reads, yields one record per CDR3 protein. The top ten clones hold 3% of a sample with just over 400,000 distinct CDR3 sequences, roughly 21% of them seen once. Sequenced: peripheral blood. Receptor source: a woman younger than 30 with stable Graves' hyperthyroidism.

This clonotype was seen repeatedly, ten times or more. The chain has TRBV11-2 and TRBJ1-1; D may be TRBD1 (6 bases). This CDR3 has 15 residues. From germline, CDR1 is SGHAT and CDR2 FQNNGV. Trimming left V 0 bases short and J 4 bases short, with 12 bases between. The CDR3 reads CASSLEGALSTEAFF. CDR3 bases: TGTGCCAGCAGCTTAGAGGGGGCGCTGAGCACTGAAGCTTTCTTT.

This clonotype was seen many times. This chain connects TRBV9 to TRBJ2-2; D perhaps matches TRBD1 (5 bases). This CDR3 is built from 16 residues. The germline V gene has CDR1 SGDLS and CDR2 YYNGEE. V dropped 0 bases and J dropped 5 bases, with 14 bases sitting between them. The CDR3 DNA is TGTGCCAGCAGCGTAGGTTCCAGGGCCGGGACCGGGGAGCTGTTTTTT. Translating gives CASSVGSRAGTGELFF.

The V call is TRBV5-1, the J call TRBJ2-5; 8 bases are a match to TRBD2. Trimming at V came to 6 bases and at J to 1 base, leaving 5 bases not matched to a gene. Germline loops: CDR1 SGHRS, CDR2 YFSETQ. This CDR3 has 14 amino acids. DNA of the CDR3: TGCGCCAGCAAACTCACTAGCGGCCAAGAGACCCAGTACTTC. Its translation: CASKLTSGQETQYF.

This clonotype was found many times. The chain combines TRBV18 with TRBJ1-1, with 7 bases fitting TRBD1. J was trimmed by 1 base and V by 4 bases; bases with no gene match: 6. The germline V gene encodes CDR1 KGHSH and CDR2 LQKENI. This CDR3 is 15 amino acids long. The CDR3 spells CASSQRQGGNTEAFF. CDR3 DNA sequence: TGTGCCAGCTCACAAAGACAGGGTGGGAACACTGAAGCTTTCTTT.

This clonotype turned up a few times. The V gene is TRBV3-1, the J gene TRBJ2-5, with 13 bases aligning to TRBD2. The CDR3 loop spans 16 amino acids. The J segment lost 4 bases and the V segment lost 3 bases, leaving 5 bases of the junction unmatched. The germline gives CDR1 LGHDT, CDR2 YNNKEL (reference sequence). The DNA for the CDR3 is TGTGCCAGCAGCCAGCCGAGGACTAGCGGGAGAGAGACCCAGTACTTC. This gives the protein CASSQPRTSGRETQYF.

This clonotype was recorded a few times. The V and J genes are TRBV6-1 and TRBJ2-7; D ambiguous. V lost 1 base and J 6 bases, leaving 10 bases between the germline ends. Per germline, CDR1 MNHNS and CDR2 SASEGT. The CDR3 spans 13 residues. The CDR3 sequence: CASSEVIPSEQYF. For the CDR3, the DNA is TGTGCCAGCAGTGAAGTCATTCCGAGCGAGCAGTACTTC.

In regard to this clonotype: One end of the junction is discordant with germline, which a read error may explain. The rearrangement joins TRBV20-1 to TRBJ2-5; D call uncertain. This CDR3 contains 11 residues. CDR1 DFQATT and CDR2 SNEGSKA come from the germline V gene (reference sequence). Here the CDR3 reads CSARASEIQYF. The CDR3 nucleotides are TGCAGTGCTAGAGCTTCTGAGATCCAGTACTTC.

This clonotype was found many times. The chain combines TRBV30 with TRBJ1-2; D gene uncertain. Germline CDR1 GTSNPN, CDR2 SVGIG (reference sequence). The CDR3 has 10 residues. V lost 1 base and J 8 bases, leaving 5 bases between the germline ends. The CDR3 bases are TGTGCCTGGAGTGGGACCGGCTACACCTTC. Translation gives CAWSGTGYTF.

Many counts were recorded for this clonotype. V and J are TRBV7-2 and TRBJ2-7, with 9 bases fitting TRBD2. Germline-derived CDR1 and CDR2 are SGHTA and FQGNSA. This CDR3 has 15 residues. The V gene end was trimmed by 4 bases and the J gene end by 6 bases; junction bases not matched to a gene: 10. In DNA, the CDR3 is TGTGCCAGCAGCTCCAGGTCTAGCGGGACCCGCGAGCAGTACTTC. Amino acids: CASSSRSSGTREQYF.

As regards this clonotype: The CDR3 end shows no conserved phenylalanine or tryptophan, and so a read error is likely. The DNA is left out, because the CDR3 cannot be placed on it with certainty; the CDR3 is given as TCRdb lists it. This sequence joins TRBV20-1 and TRBJ1-1. The CDR3 spans 13 amino acids, including both terminal residues. Looked up from germline, CDR1 is DFQATT and CDR2 is SNEGSKA (reference sequence). The CDR3 spells CRFLGGGNTEACY.

This clonotype was detected many times. V and J are TRBV28 and TRBJ2-2, with 9 bases lining up with TRBD2. Per germline, CDR1 MDHEN and CDR2 SYDVKM. V was clipped by 2 bases and J by 5 bases; unmatched bases: 6. The CDR3 runs 16 residues. The CDR3 protein is CASSLTGLALTGELFF. As DNA, the CDR3 is TGTGCCAGCAGTTTAACAGGACTAGCGTTGACCGGGGAGCTGTTTTTT. The whole variable domain, filled in from reference TRBV28 and TRBJ2-2, reads DVKVTQSSRYLVKRTGEKVFLECVQDMDHENMFWYRQDPGLGLRLIYFSYDVKMKEKGDIPEGYSVSREKKERFSLILESASTNQTSMYLCASSLTGLALTGELFFGEGSRLTVL.

This clonotype was found many times. The CDR3 loop reads CASSPVAGGQETQYF. The CDR3 bases are TGTGCCAGCTCACCCGTAGCGGGAGGACAGGAGACCCAGTACTTC. The V gene is TRBV18, the J gene TRBJ2-5; 10 bases match TRBD2. This CDR3 is built from 15 residues. The ends lost 3 bases at V and 5 bases at J; junction bases unmatched: 6. Germline V gives CDR1 KGHSH, CDR2 LQKENI.

This clonotype was observed at least ten times. The V and J genes are TRBV19 and TRBJ2-2; maybe TRBD2 (5 bases). The V gene lost 10 bases and the J gene lost 1 base, with 10 bases spanning the gap. There are 13 residues in the CDR3. Germline CDR1 reads LNHDA; CDR2 reads SQIVND (reference sequence). Written as DNA, the CDR3 is TGTGCCACCCACCGGGAGAACACCGGGGAGCTGTTTTTT. Translation gives CATHRENTGELFF.

This clonotype was recorded many times. The chain links TRBV4-3 to TRBJ1-2; the D gene is possibly TRBD1 (5 bases). CDR3 length: 16 amino acids. Trimming removed 5 bases from V and 3 bases from J, with 19 bases in between. Germline V gene data show CDR1 as LGHNA and CDR2 as YSLEER. The CDR3 loop is CASSARAGTDYYGYTF. CDR3 sequence (DNA): TGCGCCAGCAGCGCACGGGCCGGGACGGATTACTATGGCTACACCTTC.

As regards this clonotype: A read error is possible here, since a much larger clone lies one base away. The V call is TRBV6-1, the J call TRBJ1-3; 7 bases agree with TRBD1. V lost 5 bases to trimming and J lost 0 bases; unmatched junction nucleotides: 10. Germline V gene data show CDR1 as MNHNS and CDR2 as SASEGT. This CDR3 has 17 residues. The CDR3 sequence: CASSIGGTASSGNTIYF. CDR3 in DNA: TGTGCCAGCAGTATCGGGGGGACAGCGAGCTCTGGAAACACCATATATTTT.

There are many counts of this clonotype. V and J are TRBV15 and TRBJ2-7; TRBD2 might be the D (6 bases). The ends were cut back, 6 bases at V and 1 base at J, with 10 bases in the middle. Germline V gene data show CDR1 as LNHNV and CDR2 as YYDKDF (reference sequence). CDR3 length equals 13 residues. CDR3 DNA: TGTGCCACCAGAGCGGACTATTCCTACGAGCAGTACTTC. It translates to CATRADYSYEQYF.

This clonotype has ten or more counts. The chain employs TRBV24-1 and TRBJ2-5, with 8 bases lining up with TRBD1. Germline loops: CDR1 KGHDR, CDR2 SFDVKD. This CDR3 region has 13 residues. V was clipped by 9 bases and J by 5 bases; unmatched bases: 7. The CDR3 region is CATRDRYSETQYF. DNA for the CDR3: TGTGCCACCCGGGACAGGTATAGTGAGACCCAGTACTTC.

This clonotype was seen ten or more times. This chain uses TRBV4-1 with TRBJ1-5; no definite D call. Trimming stripped 3 bases from V and 4 bases from J, with 4 bases between. This CDR3 has 12 residues. Germline V gene lookup returns CDR1 MGHRA and CDR2 YSYEKL. Here the CDR3 DNA reads TGCGCCAGCAGCCAGGTAAATCAGCCCCAGCATTTT. Residues: CASSQVNQPQHF.

This clonotype was seen a handful of times. The chain carries TRBV4-2 and TRBJ2-2, with TRBD2 matching over 12 bases. The junction had 14 bases not matched to a gene; V was cut back by 4 bases and J by 2 bases. From germline, CDR1 is LGHNA and CDR2 YNFKEQ. The CDR3 is 20 amino acids. Here the CDR3 reads CASSPAATSGGLLNTGELFF. The DNA for the CDR3 is TGTGCCAGCAGCCCCGCCGCGACTAGCGGGGGCCTCCTTAACACCGGGGAGCTGTTTTTT.

The rearrangement joins TRBV11-1 to TRBJ1-5; possible D gene TRBD1, 6 bases. Germline V gene data show CDR1 as SGHAT and CDR2 as FQDESV (reference sequence). Trimming pared 1 base from V and 1 base from J, leaving 20 bases between. This CDR3 has 19 residues. CDR3 DNA sequence: TGTGCCAGCAGCTTAGGGGAGTCTAGGGGGGACGGGAGCAATCAGCCCCAGCATTTT. Protein: CASSLGESRGDGSNQPQHF.

Many counts were recorded for this clonotype. The chain has TRBV25-1 and TRBJ2-7; unclear D gene. The CDR3 is 15 amino acids. The ends were cut back, 4 bases at V and 5 bases at J, with 18 bases in the middle. From germline, CDR1 is MGHDK and CDR2 SYGVNS. CDR3 in DNA: TGTGCCAGCAGTGGAGTAAGGGAAAGCCGAGACGAGCAGTACTTC. It encodes CASSGVRESRDEQYF.

This clonotype was counted ten times or more. V and J are TRBV15 and TRBJ2-3; D perhaps matches TRBD2 (6 bases). V dropped 2 bases and J dropped 1 base, with 10 bases sitting between them. The CDR3 loop spans 15 amino acids. In germline, CDR1 is LNHNV, CDR2 YYDKDF (reference sequence). CDR3 amino acids: CATSRRGGGTDTQYF. The CDR3 DNA is TGTGCCACCAGCAGAAGGGGCGGGGGCACAGATACGCAGTATTTT.

Many counts were recorded for this clonotype. The gene calls are TRBV29-1 and TRBJ1-1; D is ambiguous. Deletions cut 4 bases from V and 4 bases from J, with 16 bases between. Germline V gene lookup returns CDR1 SQVTM and CDR2 ANQGSEA. The CDR3 sequence is 14 residues long. This CDR3 is CSVVGVTGITEAFF. For the CDR3, the DNA is TGCAGCGTTGTCGGCGTCACCGGGATCACTGAAGCTTTCTTT. The full variable domain, its missing parts supplied by reference TRBV29-1 and TRBJ1-1, is SAVISQKPSRDICQRGTSLTIQCQVDSQVTMMFWYRQQPGQSLTLIATANQGSEATYESGFVIDKFPISRPNLTFSTLTVSNMSPEDSSIYLCSVVGVTGITEAFFGQGTRLTVV.

This clonotype was counted only a few times. This chain uses TRBV25-1 with TRBJ1-5, with 8 bases matching TRBD1. V was clipped by 3 bases and J by 2 bases; unmatched bases: 6. Germline V CDR1 and CDR2: MGHDK, SYGVNS. CDR3 length equals 16 residues. In nucleotides, the CDR3 is TGTGCCAGCAGTGAGACGGGACAGGCAGGCAATCAGCCCCAGCATTTT. This gives the protein CASSETGQAGNQPQHF.

This sequence joins TRBV30 and TRBJ1-2, with unresolved D. The CDR3 extends over 15 amino acids. With 1 base removed from V and 8 bases from J, the gap between germline ends came to 20 bases. Per the germline V gene, CDR1 is GTSNPN and CDR2 is SVGIG (reference sequence). CDR3 residues: CAWSGRGPLSEGYTF. The CDR3 DNA sequence: TGTGCCTGGAGTGGAAGAGGGCCTCTTAGTGAGGGCTACACCTTC.

The chain links TRBV12-5 to TRBJ2-7; 10 bases fit TRBD2. V gave up 5 bases and J gave up 2 bases; unmatched junction bases: 3. Germline V lookup: CDR1 LGHNT, CDR2 FRNRAP. The CDR3 sequence is 14 residues long. CDR3 loop: CASGPSGGTYEQYF. The CDR3 nucleotides are TGTGCTAGTGGTCCTAGCGGGGGAACCTACGAGCAGTACTTC.

This clonotype was picked up many times. The gene calls are TRBV7-2 and TRBJ2-5, with unresolved D. Trimming removed 8 bases from V and 2 bases from J, with 12 bases in between. Germline CDR1 and CDR2: SGHTA and FQGNSA. The CDR3 sequence is 13 residues long. The CDR3 DNA is TGTGCCAGCTGCACTTCTTGGCAAGAGACCCAGTACTTC. Translated, it gives CASCTSWQETQYF.

This clonotype was counted between two and nine times. The CDR3 DNA reads as TGTGCCAGCAGCGCCCCTACGAACACCGGGGAGCTGTTTTTT. It translates to CASSAPTNTGELFF. The chain recombines TRBV9 with TRBJ2-2; D call uncertain. Trimming took off 3 bases at V and 0 bases at J, with 6 bases between the two ends. CDR1 is SGDLS, CDR2 YYNGEE, per germline. The CDR3 spans 14 residues.